This entry concerns a single T cell receptor beta chain. The table lists this clonotype with many counts. Its binding antigen is unknown. The record has no base qualities; no much larger clone is one base away. Reading the germline V gene gives CDR1 SNHLY and CDR2 FYNNEI. Between the V and J ends, shortened by 0 bases and 11 bases respectively, the junction contains 10 bases. The CDR3 has 12 amino acids, counting the end cysteine and phenylalanine. Only the CDR3 DNA stays, 36 bases, in frame from base 1. Every donor in the study was a healthy Caucasian. Three unrelated non-twin adults were additionally sequenced: a male aged 18 to 29, a male aged 50 to 60 and a female aged 50 to 60. Miltenyi CD45RO+ enrichment and human naive T-cell isolation kits were used to isolate memory (CD45RO+) and naive T cells from PBMC. The sample is drawn from a study of identical twins (dated by TCRdb to the mid-2010s). Regarding the research as a whole: TCR alpha and beta repertoires from monozygotic twins, unrelated adults of various ages and cord blood were deep-sequenced to test whether fetal clonotypes persist. To rule out contamination, the twin experiments were replicated at different times with different library preparation protocols.

Preparation of the library involved 5' RACE. Sequencing relied on an Illumina HiSeq 2000. A universal primer binding site was added through template switching, and the final cDNA carried a unique molecular identifier so that TCR cDNA molecules could be counted accurately. First-strand cDNA for TCR alpha and beta chains was synthesized from specific primers in the conserved constant-segment region. Each cDNA library was double barcoded, with a SMART-Mk sample barcode plus Illumina barcodes, to control for contamination. TruSeq adapter sequences along with Illumina sample barcodes were introduced in two successive PCR steps. The TCR alpha and beta cDNA libraries were sequenced on the Illumina HiSeq platform using custom primers. The original pipeline was this. MiGEC processed the raw reads to extract unique molecular identifiers, while MiXCR was used to determine the CDR3 positions. For each individual, recombination models were inferred using an EM algorithm with the repgenHMM and IGoR tools. Shared clonotype analysis was performed with the tcR package in R, normalizing sharing by the product of cloneset sizes. To study raw recombination without the effects of thymic and clonal selection, out-of-frame nonproductive sequences were analyzed. TCRdb trimmed public reads at Q25 via fastp, called clones via MiXCR and kept in-frame beta chains. CDR3 protein sequences are deduplicated, and each keeps its most common genes and DNA. TCRdb, not the authors, supplied the V and J calls. This sample is represented by roughly 710,000 distinct CDR3 sequences; 6% to 6.5% of them were singletons. The ten largest account for roughly 1.8% of the sample.

Overall results and qualifications from the work: Because the same donors could not be followed over many years, the conclusions depended on cross-sectional statistical analysis. Invariant T cells such as MAIT and iNKT could partly confound zero-insertion analyses, although diverse VJ usage argued against such confounding for most clonotypes. In beta out-of-frame sequences, excess twin sharing was weaker, because having fewer shared sequences lowered the signal-to-noise ratio. Fewer insertions were carried by abundant cord blood beta clonotypes; a weaker similar trend was observed in young adult naive repertoires, while no such trend was observed in memory repertoires. In monozygotic twins, out-of-frame TCR alpha sharing was systematically underestimated by recombination models, although the models agreed with sharing between unrelated individuals. Compared with coincidental sharing between unrelated individuals, out-of-frame TCR alpha sequences shared between twins had an excess of sequences with low generation probability.

The rearrangement combines TRBV2 with TRBJ1-1, with no D gene named confidently. Sequenced material: naive T cells sorted from blood. This sample's cell subset or site label indicates: cells isolated with a human naive T-cell isolation kit. The sequence came from a man in his late teens or twenties in good health. CDR3 sequence: CASSEAKRWAFF. Here is the DNA: TGTGCCAGCAGTGAAGCTAAACGGTGGGCTTTCTTT.